The following is a TCR beta chain sequence with its context. Its cognate antigen is unknown. The data originate from a study of cytomegalovirus exposure and HLA in healthy donors. Study-wide findings and caveats: Researchers reported in a later analysis that a missense DCLRE1C variant was tied to TCR beta V- and J-gene trimming. Reports indicate that TCR beta sequences accurately predicted the HLA-A and HLA-B alleles of most subjects.

Trimming took 8 bases from V and 4 from J, leaving 15 bases between them. Germline CDR1 is MNHEY and CDR2 is SVGAGI. The length of the CDR3 is 14 residues. It was with 60 Vbeta and 13 Jbeta primers that the PCR ran. Libraries were prepared by immunoSEQ multiplex PCR; TCRdb keeps only in-frame clonotypes and omits some of them. The sample consists of roughly 190,000 clones, around 81% of them appearing once. This rearrangement joins TRBV6-5 to TRBJ1-3; D not certain. This clonotype originated in a man aged 18 to 35 in good health and CMV-seronegative. Material for sequencing was PBMCs. The CDR3 nucleotides are TGTGCCAGCCTTCTCCGAGAAGTGGGAAACACCATATATTTT. This sequence encodes CASLLREVGNTIYF.